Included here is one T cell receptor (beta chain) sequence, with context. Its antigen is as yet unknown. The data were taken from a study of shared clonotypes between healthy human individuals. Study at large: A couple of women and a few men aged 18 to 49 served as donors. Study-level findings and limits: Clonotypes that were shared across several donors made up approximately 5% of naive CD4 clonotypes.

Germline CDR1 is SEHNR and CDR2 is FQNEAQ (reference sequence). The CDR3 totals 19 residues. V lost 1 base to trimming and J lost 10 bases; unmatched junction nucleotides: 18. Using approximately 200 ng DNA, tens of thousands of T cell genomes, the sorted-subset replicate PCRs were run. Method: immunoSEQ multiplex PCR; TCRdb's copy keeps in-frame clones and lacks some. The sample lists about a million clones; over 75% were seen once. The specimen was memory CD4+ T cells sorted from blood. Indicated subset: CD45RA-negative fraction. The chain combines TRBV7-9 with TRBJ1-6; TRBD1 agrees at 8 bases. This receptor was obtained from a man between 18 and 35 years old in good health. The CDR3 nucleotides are TGTGCCAGCAGCTTAGTTTACGAGCGTGGCACAGGGGGAAGATCACCCCTCCACTTT. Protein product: CASSLVYERGTGGRSPLHF.